What follows describes a single TCR beta chain. Its antigen is not known. The source of the sample is a study of cytomegalovirus exposure and HLA in healthy donors. Study results and caveats: An observed cluster of highly shared sequence variants was recorded as a likely sequencing artifact.

PCR amplification relied on 60 Vbeta primers (plus 13 Jbeta primers). Sequenced by immunoSEQ multiplex PCR; TCRdb stores in-frame clones only, minus some. Of fewer than 250,000 clones listed, 65% to 80% are singletons. Trimming took off 5 bases at V and 8 bases at J, with 10 bases between the two ends. Germline CDR1 LNHNV, CDR2 YYDKDF (reference sequence). This CDR3 contains 13 residues. Specimen: PBMCs. The sequence came from a man aged 25-45 years in good health and CMV-seropositive. The rearrangement joins TRBV15 to TRBJ1-6; D gene ambiguous. The CDR3 coding sequence is TGTGCCACCAGCCCAAGACTGGATTCACCCCTCCACTTT. This sequence encodes CATSPRLDSPLHF.